The entry that follows covers one T cell receptor beta chain sequence. These data come from a study of shared clonotypes between healthy human individuals. The naive CD8 population came from CD45RO-negative cells selected for CCR7, without terminally differentiated effector memory CD45RA+ cells. Trimming took 2 bases from V and 5 from J, leaving 13 bases between them. The germline V gene has CDR1 MNHNY and CDR2 SVGAGI (reference sequence). This CDR3 has 14 amino acids. Execution of the assay was at deep level. TCRdb keeps only in-frame clones here, not all; method: immunoSEQ multiplex PCR. The sample yields roughly 2,000,000 clones, just over 90% seen once.

The rearrangement links TRBV6-6 to TRBJ2-7, with D possibly TRBD1 on 6 matching bases. The sequenced material came from naive CD8+ T cells from PBMCs. The clonotype comes from a man aged 18-30 years in good health. Some clones in this sample may be carry-over from other donors' samples. The CDR3 protein is CASSYQGAGDEQYF. For the CDR3, the DNA is TGTGCCAGCAGTTACCAGGGCGCAGGGGACGAGCAGTACTTC.